The 7 T cell receptor beta chains below all came from one sample that was sequenced in a study of radiation and T cells in renal cell carcinoma. Time point meaning: blood 2 weeks post-SBRT. Stated treatment: 15 Gy SBRT to primary tumor, nephrectomy 4 weeks later. TCRdb's table, derived via immunoSEQ multiplex PCR, lists solely in-frame clones and lacks some. The sample includes roughly 130,000 clones, approximately 90% seen only once; the top ten take nearly 6%. The starting material was blood, obtained from a patient whose treatment included radiotherapy and nephrectomy. The source of these receptors is a woman in her seventies with renal cell carcinoma.

The rearrangement links TRBV7-3 to TRBJ2-1, with D uncertain. The CDR3 extends over 14 amino acids. The germline CDR1 and CDR2 sequences are SGHTA and FQGTGA. V was pared by 6 bases and J by 5 bases, with 14 bases between. The CDR3 bases are TGTGCCAGCAGTTCAAGCTCCCCCGACAATGAGCAGTTCTTC. Encoded protein: CASSSSSPDNEQFF.

V and J are TRBV27 and TRBJ1-3; D uncertain. The CDR3 contains 11 residues. CDR1 is MNHEY, CDR2 SMNVEV, per germline (reference sequence). The V end lost 5 bases, the J end lost 9 bases, and 8 bases lay between the germline ends. CDR3 DNA sequence: TGTGCCAGCAGTCTACAACTCACCATATATTTT. Translating gives CASSLQLTIYF.

Only a few counts were recorded for this clone. V gene TRBV5-1 combines with J gene TRBJ1-4; D gene ambiguous. The CDR3 spans 15 residues. V was cut by 6 bases and J by 2 bases, with 14 bases left in between. The germline V gene has CDR1 SGHRS and CDR2 YFSETQ. CDR3 nucleotide sequence: TGCGCCAGCAAGGATCTCGGACTTACTAATGAAAAACTGTTTTTT. Translation gives CASKDLGLTNEKLFF.

The rearrangement links TRBV7-9 to TRBJ1-2; possibly TRBD1 for D (6 bases). This CDR3 region has 14 residues. Looked up from germline, CDR1 is SEHNR and CDR2 is FQNEAQ (reference sequence). V gave up 2 bases and J gave up 8 bases, with 15 bases separating them. CDR3 loop: CASSLITGGEGYTF. The DNA of the CDR3 is TGTGCCAGCAGCTTAATTACCGGGGGCGAAGGCTACACCTTC. Together with reference TRBV7-9 and TRBJ1-2, the CDR3 gives the full variable domain: DTGVSQNPRHKITKRGQNVTFRCDPISEHNRLYWYRQTLGQGPEFLTYFQNEAQLEKSRLLSDRFSAERPKGSFSTLEIQRTEQGDSAMYLCASSLITGGEGYTFGSGTRLTVV.

V usage is TRBV4-2 and J usage is TRBJ2-3, with no clear D. Trimming removed 0 bases at V and 7 bases at J, with 8 bases between. CDR1 is LGHNA and CDR2 is YNFKEQ in the germline V gene. This CDR3 has 13 residues. The CDR3 nucleotides are TGTGCCAGCAGCCAAGAAACGGATTATACGCAGTATTTT. Protein sequence: CASSQETDYTQYF.

In its sample, this clone was seen a few times. Here the CDR3 reads CASTPGYEAFF. In DNA, the CDR3 is TGTGCCAGTACTCCGGGTTACGAAGCTTTCTTT. The gene calls are TRBV19 and TRBJ1-1; D not resolved. Trimming pared 7 bases from V and 8 bases from J, leaving 11 bases between. The germline CDR1 and CDR2 sequences are LNHDA and SQIVND (reference sequence). This CDR3 region has 11 residues.

V and J are TRBV5-1 and TRBJ1-6; D ambiguous. Per germline, CDR1 SGHRS and CDR2 YFSETQ. The CDR3 is 15 amino acids. V gave up 1 base and J gave up 7 bases, with 12 bases separating them. The CDR3 region has the DNA TGCGCCAGCAGCTTGCTGAGGGCGCAGAATTCACCCCTCCACTTT. This gives the protein CASSLLRAQNSPLHF.